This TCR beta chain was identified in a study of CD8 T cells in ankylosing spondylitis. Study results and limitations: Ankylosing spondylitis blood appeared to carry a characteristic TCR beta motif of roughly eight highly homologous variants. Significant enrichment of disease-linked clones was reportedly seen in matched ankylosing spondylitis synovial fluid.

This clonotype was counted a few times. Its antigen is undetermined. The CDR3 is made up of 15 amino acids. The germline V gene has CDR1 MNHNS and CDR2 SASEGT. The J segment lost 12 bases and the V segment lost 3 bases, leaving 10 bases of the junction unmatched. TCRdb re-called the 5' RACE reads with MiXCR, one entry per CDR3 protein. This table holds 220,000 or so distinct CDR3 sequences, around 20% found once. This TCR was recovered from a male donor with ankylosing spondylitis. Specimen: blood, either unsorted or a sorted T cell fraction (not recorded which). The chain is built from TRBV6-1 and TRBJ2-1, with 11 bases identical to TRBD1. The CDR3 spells CASSEGTGGTIGQFF. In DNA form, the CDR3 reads TGTGCCAGCAGTGAGGGGACAGGGGGTACAATAGGGCAGTTCTTC.